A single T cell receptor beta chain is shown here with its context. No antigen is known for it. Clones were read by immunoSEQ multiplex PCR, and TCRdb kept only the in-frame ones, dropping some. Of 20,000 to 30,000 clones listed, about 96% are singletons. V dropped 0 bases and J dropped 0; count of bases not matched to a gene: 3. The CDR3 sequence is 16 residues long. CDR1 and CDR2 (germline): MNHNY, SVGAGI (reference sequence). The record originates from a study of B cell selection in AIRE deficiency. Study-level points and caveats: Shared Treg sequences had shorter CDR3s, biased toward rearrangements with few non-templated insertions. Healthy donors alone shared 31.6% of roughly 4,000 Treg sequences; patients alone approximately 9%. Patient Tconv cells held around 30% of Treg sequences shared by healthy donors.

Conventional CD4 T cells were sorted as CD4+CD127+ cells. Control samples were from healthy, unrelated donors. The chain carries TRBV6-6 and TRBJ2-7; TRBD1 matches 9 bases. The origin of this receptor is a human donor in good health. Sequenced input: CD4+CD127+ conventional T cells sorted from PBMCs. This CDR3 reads CASSYSRTGVSYEQYF. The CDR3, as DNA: TGTGCCAGCAGTTACTCGCGGACAGGGGTCTCCTACGAGCAGTACTTC.